This TCR beta chain was captured in a study of shared clonotypes between healthy human individuals (dated by TCRdb to 2020 to 2022). About the study as a whole: Two women and a few men aged 18 to 49 years were included in the cohort. To estimate repertoire size and how much clonotype sharing occurs between individuals, the study deeply sequenced the blood TCR repertoires of several healthy adults. Different laboratories and diverse techniques were used to prepare libraries and sequence TCR repertoires, to increase sequencing depth and limit assay-specific biases. Leukapheresis yielded between about 0.94 and 8.9 billion PBMCs per donor.

Turning to this clone: Its antigen is still unknown. Per-base quality was not reported, and no clone a single base away is much larger than it.

From a lookup of the germline V gene, CDR1 and CDR2 are SNHLY and FYNNEI. Reading from cysteine to phenylalanine, the CDR3 counts 15 amino acids. The entry retains the CDR3 DNA only, 45 bases that are in frame from base 1. V is trimmed back by 5 bases and J by 3 bases, and the junction contains 9 bases that no gene match accounts for. The donors were healthy, HIV-negative adults who had no recently reported acute infections or vaccinations. Every donor was a Caucasian adult residing in Nashville, Tennessee, USA. For unsorted samples, around 90 million PBMCs were counted, and genomic DNA was extracted using the QIAamp DNA Blood Mini kit. Blood was obtained by leukapheresis, after which PBMCs were separated by Ficoll-Histopaque density gradient centrifugation and cryopreserved in liquid nitrogen vapor phase. Using the deep immunoSEQ assay, TCR CDR3 regions were amplified from genomic DNA by multiplex PCR. Extracted genomic DNA from each cell subset was spread evenly across all wells of several immunoSEQ 96-well plates, with each plate serving as a replicate. For unsorted PBMC, approximately 300 ng of genomic DNA, equivalent to roughly 30,000 T cell genomes, went into each replicate PCR. Unsorted PBMC genomic DNA was sequenced across ten immunoSEQ deep assay plates. Purified libraries were quantified with a Qubit 3.0 fluorometer, sized on a Bioanalyzer 2100, and re-quantified with the KAPA Library Quantification kit. Every immunoSEQ 96-well plate was sequenced on a separate single-read 150-cycle Illumina NextSeq 550 flow cell. On the study's bioinformatics: Because the immunoSEQ output held only junctional sequences and lacked quality scores, the filtering could not match the filtering applied to full-length reads. To assign V/J genes and CDR3, sequences were annotated against IMGT germline references using PyIR, a Python wrapper for IgBLAST v1.9. Any read was removed if the V/J assignment was weak (E-value above 1e-6), the CDR3 was missing, or the read contained stop codons, out-of-frame junctions, or ambiguous translated residues. A V3J clonotype was defined by an identical inferred V gene, J gene, and CDR3 amino acid sequence. Percentage overlap between repertoires was calculated by dividing the number of shared unique clonotypes by the size of the smaller repertoire. Richness of each repertoire was evaluated using RTK rarefaction, the Chao1 estimator, and Recon v2.1 estimates of unobserved clonotypes. The table comes from immuneACCESS by way of TCRdb, which keeps in-frame sequences with V and J called. Part of the clones is missing from these tables; in studies checked, under half for an unresolved V gene and the rest for unknown reasons. V and J calls plus clone size are reproduced from that table; the DNA served to infer D and trimming. Within this sample are about 450,000 clones, with 70% to 80% of them counted one time only. About an eighth of the sample comes from the top ten.

What the study reported, not specific to this receptor: Sampling was restricted to blood, and TCR repertoires in tissues likely differ from the TCR repertoires found in blood. The genetic and exposure-history diversity represented was limited by the small number of donors. Pairwise subsampling led to the expectation that sequencing depth would affect the degree of clonotype sharing among donors.

This sequence was found in a woman between 40 and 50 years old in good health. Some clones in this sample may be carry-over from other donors' samples. Rearrangement joined TRBV2 to TRBJ2-7; the central 8 bases match TRBD1. Sequencing input: PBMCs. The CDR3 sequence is CASSSYRGQDYEQYF. The DNA sequence is TGTGCCAGCAGTTCCTACAGGGGACAGGACTACGAGCAGTACTTC.